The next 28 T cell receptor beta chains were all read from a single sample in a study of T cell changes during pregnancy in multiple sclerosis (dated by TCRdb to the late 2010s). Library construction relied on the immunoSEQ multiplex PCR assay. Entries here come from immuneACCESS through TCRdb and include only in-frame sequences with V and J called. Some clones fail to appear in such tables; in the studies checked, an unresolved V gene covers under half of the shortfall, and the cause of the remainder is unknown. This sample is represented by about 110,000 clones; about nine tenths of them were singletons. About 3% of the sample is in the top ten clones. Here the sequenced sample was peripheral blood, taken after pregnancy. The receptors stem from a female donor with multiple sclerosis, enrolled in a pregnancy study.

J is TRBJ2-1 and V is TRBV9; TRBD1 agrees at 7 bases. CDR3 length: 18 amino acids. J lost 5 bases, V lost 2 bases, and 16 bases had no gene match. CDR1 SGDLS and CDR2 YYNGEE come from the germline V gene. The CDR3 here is CASSVGSGQRIQHNEQFF. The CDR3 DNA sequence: TGTGCCAGCAGCGTTGGCTCGGGACAGAGAATTCAGCACAATGAGCAGTTCTTC. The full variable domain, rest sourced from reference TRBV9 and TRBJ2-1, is DSGVTQTPKHLITATGQRVTLRCSPRSGDLSVYWYQQSLDQGLQFLIQYYNGEERAKGNILERFSAQQFPDLHSELNLSSLELGDSALYFCASSVGSGQRIQHNEQFFGPGTRLTVL.

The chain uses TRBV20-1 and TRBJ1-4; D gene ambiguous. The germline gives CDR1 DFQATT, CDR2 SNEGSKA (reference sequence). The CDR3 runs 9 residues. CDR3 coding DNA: TGCGGTAACAGCGAAAAACTGTTTTTT. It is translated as CGNSEKLFF.

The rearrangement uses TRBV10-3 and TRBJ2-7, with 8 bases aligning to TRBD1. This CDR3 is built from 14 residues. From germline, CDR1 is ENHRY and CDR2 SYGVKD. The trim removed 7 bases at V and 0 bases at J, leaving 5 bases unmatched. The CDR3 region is CAIMATGASYEQYF. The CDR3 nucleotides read TGTGCCATCATGGCGACAGGGGCCTCCTACGAGCAGTACTTC.

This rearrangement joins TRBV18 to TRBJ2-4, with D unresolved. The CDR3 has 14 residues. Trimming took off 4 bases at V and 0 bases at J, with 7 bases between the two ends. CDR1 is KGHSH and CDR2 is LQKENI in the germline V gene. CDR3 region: CASSLGGAKNIQYF. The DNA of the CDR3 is TGTGCCAGCTCACTCGGCGGAGCCAAAAACATTCAGTACTTC.

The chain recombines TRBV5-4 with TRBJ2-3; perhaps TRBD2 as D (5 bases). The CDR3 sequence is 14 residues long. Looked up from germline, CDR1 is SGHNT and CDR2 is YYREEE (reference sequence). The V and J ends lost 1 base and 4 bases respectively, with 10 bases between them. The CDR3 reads CASSLNLAADTQYF. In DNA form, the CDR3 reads TGTGCCAGCAGCTTGAATCTAGCAGCAGATACGCAGTATTTT.

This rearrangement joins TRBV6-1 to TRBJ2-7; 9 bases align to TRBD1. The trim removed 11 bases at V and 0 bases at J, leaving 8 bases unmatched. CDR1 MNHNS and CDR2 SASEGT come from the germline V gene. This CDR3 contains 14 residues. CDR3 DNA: TGTGCCTGCATCGGGACAGGGAGCTCCTACGAGCAGTACTTC. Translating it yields CACIGTGSSYEQYF.

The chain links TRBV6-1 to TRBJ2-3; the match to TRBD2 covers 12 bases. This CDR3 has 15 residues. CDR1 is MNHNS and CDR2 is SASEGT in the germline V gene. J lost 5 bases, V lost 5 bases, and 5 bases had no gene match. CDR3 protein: CASSTLAGGLDTQYF. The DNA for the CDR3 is TGTGCCAGCAGTACCCTAGCGGGGGGGTTAGATACGCAGTATTTT.

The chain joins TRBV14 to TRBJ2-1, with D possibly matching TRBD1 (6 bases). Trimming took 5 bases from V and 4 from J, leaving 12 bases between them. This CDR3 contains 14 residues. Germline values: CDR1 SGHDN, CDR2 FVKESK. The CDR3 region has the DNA TGTGCCAGCAGCGGGGGCCTCATTTACAATGAGCAGTTCTTC. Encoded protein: CASSGGLIYNEQFF.

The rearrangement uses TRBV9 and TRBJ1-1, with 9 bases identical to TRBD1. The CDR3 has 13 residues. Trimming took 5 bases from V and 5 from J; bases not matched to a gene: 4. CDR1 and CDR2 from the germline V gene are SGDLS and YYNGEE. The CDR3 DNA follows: TGTGCCAGCAGGGGACAGGGAGCAACTGAAGCTTTCTTT. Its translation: CASRGQGATEAFF.

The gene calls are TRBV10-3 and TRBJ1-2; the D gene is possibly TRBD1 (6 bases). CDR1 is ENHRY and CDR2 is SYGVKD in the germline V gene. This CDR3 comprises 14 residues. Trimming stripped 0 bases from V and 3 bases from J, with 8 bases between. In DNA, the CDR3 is TGTGCCATCAGTGAGTCGAGGACAGACTATGGCTACACCTTC. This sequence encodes CAISESRTDYGYTF.

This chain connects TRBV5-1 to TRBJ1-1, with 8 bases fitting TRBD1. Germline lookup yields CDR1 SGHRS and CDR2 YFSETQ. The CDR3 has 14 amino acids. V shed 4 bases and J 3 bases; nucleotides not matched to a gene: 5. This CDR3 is CASSPGGADTEAFF. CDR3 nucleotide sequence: TGCGCCAGCAGCCCAGGGGGCGCGGACACTGAAGCTTTCTTT.

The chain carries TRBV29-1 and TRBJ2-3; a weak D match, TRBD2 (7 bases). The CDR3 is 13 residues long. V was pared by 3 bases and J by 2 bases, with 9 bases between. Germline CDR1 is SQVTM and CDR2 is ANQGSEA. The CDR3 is CSVDRGATDTQYF. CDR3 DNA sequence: TGCAGCGTTGACCGGGGGGCCACAGATACGCAGTATTTT.

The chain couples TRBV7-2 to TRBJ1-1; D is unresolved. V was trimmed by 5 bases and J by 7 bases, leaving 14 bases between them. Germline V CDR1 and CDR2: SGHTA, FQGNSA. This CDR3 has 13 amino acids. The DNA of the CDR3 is TGTGCCAGCAGCCCCCCCTCGGAGCTTGAAGCTTTCTTT. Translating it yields CASSPPSELEAFF.

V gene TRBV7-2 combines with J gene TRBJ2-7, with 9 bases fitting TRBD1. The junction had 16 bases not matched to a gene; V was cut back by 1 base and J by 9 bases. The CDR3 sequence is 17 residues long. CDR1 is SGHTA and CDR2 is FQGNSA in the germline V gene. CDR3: CASSLVRLPGQGRTQYF. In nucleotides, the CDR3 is TGTGCCAGCAGCTTAGTTCGGCTACCGGGACAGGGAAGAACGCAGTACTTC.

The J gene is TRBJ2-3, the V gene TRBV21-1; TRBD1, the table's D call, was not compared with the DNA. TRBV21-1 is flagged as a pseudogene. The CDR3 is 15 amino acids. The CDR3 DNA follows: TGTGCCAGCAGCAATTGGGACAGGGAGGGAAATACGCAGTATTTT. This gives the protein CASSNWDREGNTQYF.

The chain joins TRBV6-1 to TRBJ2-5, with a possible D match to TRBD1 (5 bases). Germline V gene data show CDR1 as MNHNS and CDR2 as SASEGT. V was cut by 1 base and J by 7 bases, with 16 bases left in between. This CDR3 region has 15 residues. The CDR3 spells CASSEGQLRTRTQYF. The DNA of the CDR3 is TGTGCCAGCAGTGAAGGACAGCTCCGGACGCGGACCCAGTACTTC.

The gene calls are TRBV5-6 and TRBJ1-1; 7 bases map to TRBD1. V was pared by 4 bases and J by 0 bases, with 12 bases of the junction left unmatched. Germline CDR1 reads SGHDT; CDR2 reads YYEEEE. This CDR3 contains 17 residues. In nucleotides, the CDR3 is TGTGCCAGCAGCCTACTACCGACAGGGCCCATGAACACTGAAGCTTTCTTT. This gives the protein CASSLLPTGPMNTEAFF.

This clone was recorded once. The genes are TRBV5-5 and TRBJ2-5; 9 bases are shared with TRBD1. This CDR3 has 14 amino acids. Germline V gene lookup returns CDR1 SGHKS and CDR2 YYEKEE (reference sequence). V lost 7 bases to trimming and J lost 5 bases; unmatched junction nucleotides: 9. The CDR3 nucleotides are TGTGCCAGCTGGGGACAGGGTCCCTTGGAGACCCAGTACTTC. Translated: CASWGQGPLETQYF.

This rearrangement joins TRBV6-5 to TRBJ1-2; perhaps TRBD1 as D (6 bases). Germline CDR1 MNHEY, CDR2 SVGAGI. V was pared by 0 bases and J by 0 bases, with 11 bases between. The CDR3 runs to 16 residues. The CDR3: CASSYSTGSANYGYTF. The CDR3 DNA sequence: TGTGCCAGCAGTTACTCGACAGGATCAGCTAACTATGGCTACACCTTC.

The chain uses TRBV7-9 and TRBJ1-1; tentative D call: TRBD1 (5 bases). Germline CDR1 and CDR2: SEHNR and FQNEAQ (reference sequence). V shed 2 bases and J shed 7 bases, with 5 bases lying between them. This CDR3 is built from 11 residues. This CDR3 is CASSLQGEAFF. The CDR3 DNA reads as TGTGCCAGCAGCTTACAGGGTGAAGCTTTCTTT.

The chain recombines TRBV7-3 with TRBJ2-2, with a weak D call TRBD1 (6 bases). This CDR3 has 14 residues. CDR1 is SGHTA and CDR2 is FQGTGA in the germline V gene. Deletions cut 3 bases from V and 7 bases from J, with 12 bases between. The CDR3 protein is CASSFNTGNGELFF. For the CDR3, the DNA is TGTGCCAGCAGCTTCAATACAGGGAACGGGGAGCTGTTTTTT.

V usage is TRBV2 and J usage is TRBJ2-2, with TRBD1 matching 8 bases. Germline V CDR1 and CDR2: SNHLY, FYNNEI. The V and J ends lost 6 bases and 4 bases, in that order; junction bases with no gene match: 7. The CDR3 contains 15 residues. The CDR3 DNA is TGTGCCAGCAGCCAACAAGACAGGGGCACCGGGGAGCTGTTTTTT. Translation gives CASSQQDRGTGELFF.

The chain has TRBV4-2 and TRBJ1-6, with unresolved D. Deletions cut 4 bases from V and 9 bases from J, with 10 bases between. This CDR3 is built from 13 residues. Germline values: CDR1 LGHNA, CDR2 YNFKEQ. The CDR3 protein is CASSPSTGSPLHF. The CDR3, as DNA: TGTGCCAGCAGCCCCTCTACGGGTTCACCCCTCCACTTT.

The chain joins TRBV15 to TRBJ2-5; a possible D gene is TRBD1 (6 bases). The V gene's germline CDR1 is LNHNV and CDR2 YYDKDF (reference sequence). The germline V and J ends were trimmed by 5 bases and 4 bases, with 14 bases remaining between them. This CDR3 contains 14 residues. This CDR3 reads CATSGDTGRETQYF. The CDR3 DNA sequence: TGTGCCACCAGCGGTGATACAGGGAGAGAGACCCAGTACTTC.

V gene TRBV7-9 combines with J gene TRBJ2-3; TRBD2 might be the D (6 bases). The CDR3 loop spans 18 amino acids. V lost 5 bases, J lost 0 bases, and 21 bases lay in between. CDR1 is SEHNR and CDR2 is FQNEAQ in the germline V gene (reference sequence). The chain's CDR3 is CASSPRRDSRSSTDTQYF. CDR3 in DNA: TGTGCCAGCAGCCCCCGGAGGGACTCGAGAAGTAGCACAGATACGCAGTATTTT. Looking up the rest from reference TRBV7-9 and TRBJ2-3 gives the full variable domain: DTGVSQNPRHKITKRGQNVTFRCDPISEHNRLYWYRQTLGQGPEFLTYFQNEAQLEKSRLLSDRFSAERPKGSFSTLEIQRTEQGDSAMYLCASSPRRDSRSSTDTQYFGPGTRLTVL.

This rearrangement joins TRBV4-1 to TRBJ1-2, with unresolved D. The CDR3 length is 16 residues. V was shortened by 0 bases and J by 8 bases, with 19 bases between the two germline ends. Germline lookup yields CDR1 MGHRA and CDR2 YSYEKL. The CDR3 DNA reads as TGCGCCAGCAGCCAAGACTCGCTCATGGGAGGGTCCGGCTACACCTTC. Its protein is CASSQDSLMGGSGYTF.

The CDR3 DNA reads as TGTGCCAGCAGCCCGGGGAGGGGGAGTGAAGCTTTCTTT. Its translation: CASSPGRGSEAFF. The chain has TRBV11-3 and TRBJ1-1; a weak D match, TRBD1 (6 bases). CDR1 is SGHNT and CDR2 is YENEEA in the germline V gene. V was trimmed by 5 bases and J by 7 bases, leaving 14 bases between them. This CDR3 comprises 13 residues.

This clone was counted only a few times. The CDR3 sequence: CASSYGRGLSQPQHF. In nucleotides, the CDR3 is TGTGCCAGCAGTTACGGCAGGGGGCTAAGTCAGCCCCAGCATTTT. The chain carries TRBV6-5 and TRBJ1-5, with TRBD1 identical over 8 bases. CDR1 is MNHEY, CDR2 SVGAGI, per germline. The ends lost 2 bases at V and 6 bases at J; junction bases unmatched: 6. This CDR3 is 15 amino acids long.